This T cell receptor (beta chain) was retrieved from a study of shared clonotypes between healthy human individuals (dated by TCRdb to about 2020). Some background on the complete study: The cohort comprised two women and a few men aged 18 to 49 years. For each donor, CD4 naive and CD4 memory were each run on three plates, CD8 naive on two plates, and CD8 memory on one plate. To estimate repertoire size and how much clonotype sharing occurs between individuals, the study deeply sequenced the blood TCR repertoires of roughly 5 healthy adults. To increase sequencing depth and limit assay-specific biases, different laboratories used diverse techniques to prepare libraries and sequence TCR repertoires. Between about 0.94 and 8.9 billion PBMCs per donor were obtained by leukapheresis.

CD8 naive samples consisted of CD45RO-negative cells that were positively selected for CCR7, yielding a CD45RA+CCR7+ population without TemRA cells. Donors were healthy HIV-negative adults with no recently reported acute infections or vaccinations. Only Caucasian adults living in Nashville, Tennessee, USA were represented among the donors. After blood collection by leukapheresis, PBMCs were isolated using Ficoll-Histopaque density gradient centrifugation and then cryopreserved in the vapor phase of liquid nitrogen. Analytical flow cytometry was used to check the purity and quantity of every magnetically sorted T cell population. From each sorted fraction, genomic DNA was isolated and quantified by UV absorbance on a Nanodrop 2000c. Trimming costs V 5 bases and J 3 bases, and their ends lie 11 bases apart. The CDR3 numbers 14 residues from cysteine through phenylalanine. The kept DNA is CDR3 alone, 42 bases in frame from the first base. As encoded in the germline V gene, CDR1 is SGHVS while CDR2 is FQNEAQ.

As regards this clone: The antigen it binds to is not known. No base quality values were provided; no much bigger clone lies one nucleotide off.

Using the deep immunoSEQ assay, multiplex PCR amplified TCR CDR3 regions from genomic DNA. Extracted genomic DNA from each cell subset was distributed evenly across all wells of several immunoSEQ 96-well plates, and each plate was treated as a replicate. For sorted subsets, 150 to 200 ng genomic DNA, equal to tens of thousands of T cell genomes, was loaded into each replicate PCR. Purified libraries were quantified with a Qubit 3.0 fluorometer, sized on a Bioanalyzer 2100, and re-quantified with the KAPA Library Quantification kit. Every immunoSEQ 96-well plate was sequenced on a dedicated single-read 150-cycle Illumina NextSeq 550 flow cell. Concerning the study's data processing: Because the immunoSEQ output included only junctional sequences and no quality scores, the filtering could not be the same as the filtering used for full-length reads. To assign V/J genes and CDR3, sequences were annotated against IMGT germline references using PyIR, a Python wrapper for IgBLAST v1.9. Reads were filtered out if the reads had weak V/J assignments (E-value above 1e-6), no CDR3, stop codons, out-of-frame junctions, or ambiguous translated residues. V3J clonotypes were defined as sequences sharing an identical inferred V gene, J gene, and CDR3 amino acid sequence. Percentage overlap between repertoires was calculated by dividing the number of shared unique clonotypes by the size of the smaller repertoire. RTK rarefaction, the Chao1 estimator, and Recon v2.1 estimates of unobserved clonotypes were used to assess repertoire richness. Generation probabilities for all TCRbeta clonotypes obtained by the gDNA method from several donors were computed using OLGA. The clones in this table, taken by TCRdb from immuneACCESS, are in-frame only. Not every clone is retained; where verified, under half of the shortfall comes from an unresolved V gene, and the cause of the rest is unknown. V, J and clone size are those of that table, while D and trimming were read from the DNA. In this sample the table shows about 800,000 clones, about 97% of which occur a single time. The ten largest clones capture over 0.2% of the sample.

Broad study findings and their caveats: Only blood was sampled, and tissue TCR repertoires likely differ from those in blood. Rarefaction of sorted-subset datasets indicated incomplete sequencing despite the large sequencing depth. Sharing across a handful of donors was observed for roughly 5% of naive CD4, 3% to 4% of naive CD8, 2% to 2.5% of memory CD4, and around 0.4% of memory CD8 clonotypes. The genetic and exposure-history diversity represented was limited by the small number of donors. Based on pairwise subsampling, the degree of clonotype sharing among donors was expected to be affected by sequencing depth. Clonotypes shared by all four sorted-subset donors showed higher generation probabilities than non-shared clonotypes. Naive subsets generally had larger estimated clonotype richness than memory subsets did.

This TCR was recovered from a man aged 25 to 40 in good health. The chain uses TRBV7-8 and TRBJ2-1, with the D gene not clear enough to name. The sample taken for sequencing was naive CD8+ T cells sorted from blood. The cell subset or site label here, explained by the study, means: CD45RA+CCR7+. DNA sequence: TGTGCCAGCAGCCCAAGCAACAGCTACAATGAGCAGTTCTTC. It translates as CASSPSNSYNEQFF.